The 32 T cell receptor beta chains in this list originate from one sample, sequenced in a study of CD8+ T cells in alopecia areata. The treatment here: oral pan-JAK inhibitor, 5-10 mg twice daily. Extracted RNA was reverse transcribed, and the resulting cDNA served as sequencing template. Sequencing used immunoSEQ multiplex PCR; TCRdb keeps in-frame clones, though not all of them. The data contain 110,000 to 150,000 clones, roughly 80% of them singletons. Sample: CD8+ T cells sorted from blood, taken at week 4, from a patient treated with tofacitinib. The receptors originated from a human donor with alopecia areata.

This chain joins TRBV5-6 and TRBJ2-3; a possible D gene is TRBD2 (6 bases). The ends were cut back, 0 bases at V and 6 bases at J, with 11 bases in the middle. CDR3 size: 14 residues. CDR1 is SGHDT, CDR2 YYEEEE, per germline. CDR3 loop: CASSLETRLDTQYF. Written as DNA, the CDR3 is TGTGCCAGCAGCTTGGAGACTAGATTGGATACGCAGTATTTT.

The V and J genes are TRBV4-1 and TRBJ2-1; D gene uncertain. V dropped 2 bases and J dropped 6 bases, with 8 bases sitting between them. CDR1 is MGHRA, CDR2 YSYEKL, per germline. This CDR3 comprises 13 residues. The CDR3 loop reads CASSQSLFNEQFF. CDR3 DNA: TGCGCCAGCAGCCAAAGCCTTTTCAATGAGCAGTTCTTC.

The CDR3 DNA reads TGTGCCAGTAATATCGGGGGAAATCAGCCCCAGCATTTT. Translation gives CASNIGGNQPQHF. The chain combines TRBV19 with TRBJ1-5, with a tentative D call TRBD1 (5 bases). CDR3 length: 13 residues. Germline-derived CDR1 and CDR2 are LNHDA and SQIVND (reference sequence). V shed 7 bases and J shed 4 bases, with 11 bases lying between them.

In DNA form, the CDR3 reads TGTGCCACCAGCAGAGATCTGGGCCACGAGCAGTACTTC. Residues: CATSRDLGHEQYF. The rearrangement links TRBV15 to TRBJ2-7; D is ambiguous. V gave up 0 bases and J gave up 5 bases, with 8 bases separating them. Germline assignment: CDR1 LNHNV and CDR2 YYDKDF (reference sequence). This CDR3 contains 13 residues.

V gene TRBV7-2 combines with J gene TRBJ2-7; 9 positions match TRBD2. Trimming took 5 bases from V and 0 from J; bases not matched to a gene: 2. The CDR3 runs to 14 residues. The germline V gene has CDR1 SGHTA and CDR2 FQGNSA. As DNA, the CDR3 is TGTGCCAGCAGCCATAGCGGGAGCTCCTACGAGCAGTACTTC. Translation: CASSHSGSSYEQYF.

The rearrangement links TRBV7-9 to TRBJ2-2, with TRBD2 matching 12 bases. The CDR3 totals 15 residues. Trimming cost V 4 bases and J 9 bases; bases outside gene matches: 6. The V gene's germline CDR1 is SEHNR and CDR2 FQNEAQ (reference sequence). The CDR3 DNA sequence: TGTGCCAGCAGCTCCCCGACTAGCGGGGGCCGGGAGCTGTTTTTT. This gives the protein CASSSPTSGGRELFF.

This clone is a singleton in its sample. The CDR3 sequence is CASSLRQELSYYGYTF. The CDR3 DNA reads TGTGCCAGCAGCCTTCGACAGGAATTATCCTACTATGGCTACACCTTC. V gene TRBV7-2 combines with J gene TRBJ1-2; TRBD1 is a possible D gene (6 bases). CDR1 is SGHTA, CDR2 FQGNSA, per germline. This CDR3 contains 16 residues. The V end lost 5 bases, the J end lost 3 bases, and 19 bases lay between the germline ends.

This clone was observed once. A junction end diverges from the germline sequence, so it may reflect a read error. The rearrangement links TRBV9 to TRBJ2-1; weak D call: TRBD1 (7 bases). There are 11 residues in the CDR3. The germline gives CDR1 SGDLS, CDR2 YYNGEE. The CDR3 protein is CASRTRGVLLF. CDR3 nucleotides: TGTGCCAGCAGAACCAGGGGGGTCCTCCTCTTC.

The genes are TRBV2 and TRBJ2-7, with D hard to call. Per the germline V gene, CDR1 is SNHLY and CDR2 is FYNNEI. Trimming took off 8 bases at V and 7 bases at J, with 15 bases between the two ends. The CDR3 length is 12 residues. CDR3 region: CASRYLSEEQYF. The DNA for the CDR3 is TGTGCCAGCCGATATTTATCGGAGGAGCAGTACTTC.

The chain couples TRBV9 to TRBJ1-6, with 7 positions matching TRBD1. The CDR3 sequence is 15 residues long. J lost 7 bases, V lost 6 bases, and 10 bases had no gene match. Germline V lookup: CDR1 SGDLS, CDR2 YYNGEE. The CDR3 DNA is TGTGCCAGCAATTCGGGGACAGCCGGAAATTCACCCCTCCACTTT. Protein sequence: CASNSGTAGNSPLHF.

This chain links TRBV7-8 with TRBJ2-3, with TRBD1 identical over 7 bases. The CDR3 extends over 15 amino acids. J was trimmed by 3 bases and V by 4 bases; bases with no gene match: 7. The V gene's germline CDR1 is SGHVS and CDR2 FQNEAQ. The CDR3 loop is CASSSRGGGTDTQYF. CDR3 in DNA: TGTGCCAGCAGCTCGCGAGGGGGCGGGACAGATACGCAGTATTTT.

The V call is TRBV7-8, the J call TRBJ2-1; 9 bases match TRBD1. Germline loops: CDR1 SGHVS, CDR2 FQNEAQ. The ends lost 6 bases at V and 6 bases at J; junction bases unmatched: 12. The CDR3 is 16 residues long. CDR3 nucleotides: TGTGCCAGCAGATCCCCGGGACAGGGTTTTTCCAATGAGCAGTTCTTC. Its translation: CASRSPGQGFSNEQFF. Supplemented by reference TRBV7-8 and TRBJ2-1, the full variable domain reads GAGVSQSPRYKVAKRGQDVALRCDPISGHVSLFWYQQALGQGPEFLTYFQNEAQLDKSGLPSDRFFAERPEGSVSTLKIQRTQQEDSAVYLCASRSPGQGFSNEQFFGPGTRLTVL.

In DNA form, the CDR3 reads TGCAGCGTTGAAAGTGAGGGTGGCACAGACTACGAGCAGTACTTC. Protein product: CSVESEGGTDYEQYF. This rearrangement joins TRBV29-1 to TRBJ2-7; tentatively, D is TRBD2 (5 bases). V was clipped by 2 bases and J by 3 bases, with 17 bases between them. The CDR3 totals 15 residues. CDR1 is SQVTM and CDR2 is ANQGSEA in the germline V gene.

This clone was found a few times. The J gene is TRBJ2-7, the V gene TRBV4-1, with TRBD2 identical over 7 bases. This CDR3 region has 17 residues. Germline lookup yields CDR1 MGHRA and CDR2 YSYEKL. V lost 0 bases, J lost 2 bases, and 10 bases stayed unmatched. CDR3 DNA sequence: TGCGCCAGCAGCCAAGAGGCGCTTGGAGCGGGGACCTACGAGCAGTACTTC. It specifies CASSQEALGAGTYEQYF.

V usage is TRBV29-1 and J usage is TRBJ2-6, with TRBD1 matching 9 bases. The CDR3 contains 15 residues. The J segment lost 2 bases and the V segment lost 6 bases, leaving 5 bases of the junction unmatched. Germline-derived CDR1 and CDR2 are SQVTM and ANQGSEA. The CDR3, as DNA: TGCAGCGTGGCCAGGACAGGGGCTGGGGCCAACGTCCTGACTTTC. Its translation: CSVARTGAGANVLTF. The full variable domain, rest sourced from reference TRBV29-1 and TRBJ2-6, is SAVISQKPSRDICQRGTSLTIQCQVDSQVTMMFWYRQQPGQSLTLIATANQGSEATYESGFVIDKFPISRPNLTFSTLTVSNMSPEDSSIYLCSVARTGAGANVLTFGAGSRLTVL.

The chain links TRBV4-1 to TRBJ2-2; 8 positions agree with TRBD1. Germline CDR1 MGHRA, CDR2 YSYEKL. Trimming took 0 bases from V and 4 from J; bases not matched to a gene: 4. The CDR3 sequence is 16 residues long. This CDR3 is CASSQDGTGRTGELFF. DNA for the CDR3: TGCGCCAGCAGCCAAGACGGGACAGGCCGCACCGGGGAGCTGTTTTTT.

This chain joins TRBV27 and TRBJ2-7; weak D call: TRBD1 (6 bases). The length of the CDR3 is 15 residues. Trimming pared 3 bases from V and 5 bases from J, leaving 17 bases between. The germline V gene has CDR1 MNHEY and CDR2 SMNVEV (reference sequence). The CDR3 nucleotides read TGTGCCAGCAGTTTCAACCCCCGACAGGTCCACGAGCAGTACTTC. Translated: CASSFNPRQVHEQYF.

The count of this clone is one. Distinct nucleotide sequences in the sample also encode this CDR3. The CDR3 spells CASSLEAGRETQYF. CDR3 bases: TGTGCCAGCAGCTTAGAGGCAGGGAGGGAGACCCAGTACTTC. The rearrangement uses TRBV7-6 and TRBJ2-5; perhaps TRBD2 as D (6 bases). This CDR3 comprises 14 residues. Germline CDR1 SGHVS, CDR2 FNYEAQ. V gave up 1 base and J gave up 5 bases, with 11 bases separating them. The full variable domain, with the rest looked up from reference TRBV7-6 and TRBJ2-5, is GAGVSQSPRYKVTKRGQDVALRCDPISGHVSLYWYRQALGQGPEFLTYFNYEAQQDKSGLPNDRFSAERPEGSISTLTIQRTEQRDSAMYRCASSLEAGRETQYFGPGTRLLVL.

V usage is TRBV6-5 and J usage is TRBJ2-5; 7 bases are shared with TRBD2. The V segment lost 5 bases and the J segment 2 bases; nucleotides outside the gene matches: 8. Germline CDR1 MNHEY, CDR2 SVGAGI. The CDR3 length is 15 residues. Here the CDR3 reads CASSATGGVQETQYF. The CDR3 coding sequence is TGTGCCAGCAGTGCCACGGGAGGCGTTCAAGAGACCCAGTACTTC.

The genes are TRBV13 and TRBJ2-5; D is perhaps TRBD2 (6 bases). The CDR3 is made up of 14 amino acids. V was cut by 5 bases and J by 1 base, with 11 bases left in between. Germline loops: CDR1 PRHDT, CDR2 FYEKMQ (reference sequence). CDR3: CASSPRDFQETQYF. CDR3 sequence (DNA): TGTGCCAGCAGCCCCCGGGACTTCCAAGAGACCCAGTACTTC. Combining the CDR3 with reference TRBV13 and TRBJ2-5 gives the whole variable domain AAGVIQSPRHLIKEKRETATLKCYPIPRHDTVYWYQQGPGQDPQFLISFYEKMQSDKGSIPDRFSAQQFSDYHSELNMSSLELGDSALYFCASSPRDFQETQYFGPGTRLLVL.

This sequence joins TRBV19 and TRBJ2-7; D uncertain. This CDR3 has 10 residues. Per the germline V gene, CDR1 is LNHDA and CDR2 is SQIVND (reference sequence). V was clipped by 10 bases and J by 5 bases, with 9 bases between them. The CDR3 region has the DNA TGTGCCACCGGCTCGAACGAGCAGTACTTC. It yields the protein CATGSNEQYF.

The V call is TRBV4-1, the J call TRBJ2-7; a weak D match, TRBD2 (6 bases). Germline CDR1 is MGHRA and CDR2 is YSYEKL. Trimming shortened V by 4 bases and J by 3 bases, and 10 bases separated the two germline ends. The CDR3 runs 13 residues. The CDR3, as DNA: TGCGCCAGCAGCCGGGACTTTTTCTACGAGCAGTACTTC. This encodes CASSRDFFYEQYF.

Only one count was recorded for this clone. The chain carries TRBV6-5 and TRBJ2-5; 9 bases agree with TRBD2. CDR3 size: 13 residues. CDR1 and CDR2 from the germline V gene are MNHEY and SVGAGI. J was trimmed by 5 bases and V by 6 bases; bases with no gene match: 4. The CDR3 region is CASSLSGGETQYF. The DNA for the CDR3 is TGTGCCAGCAGCTTGAGCGGGGGGGAGACCCAGTACTTC.

This clone was seen once. The chain couples TRBV15 to TRBJ1-1; 12 bases are shared with TRBD1. Germline-derived CDR1 and CDR2 are LNHNV and YYDKDF (reference sequence). V gave up 6 bases and J gave up 5 bases; unmatched junction bases: 7. CDR3 length: 15 amino acids. The CDR3 loop is CATRRGQGAGTEAFF. Here the CDR3 DNA reads TGTGCCACCAGAAGGGGACAGGGGGCAGGGACTGAAGCTTTCTTT.

This clone was detected only a few times. The chain carries TRBV4-2 and TRBJ1-6; no firm D call. The CDR3 runs 14 residues. The V gene's germline CDR1 is LGHNA and CDR2 YNFKEQ. V lost 0 bases, J lost 13 bases, and 13 bases lay in between. The CDR3 DNA reads TGTGCCAGCAGCCAAGATCAGGCGGTTTCCCCCCTCCACTTT. As protein: CASSQDQAVSPLHF.

Worth noting for this clone: The germline gene is not matched at one end of the junction; a read error may be the cause. The chain combines TRBV29-1 with TRBJ2-1; 10 bases line up with TRBD2. CDR1 and CDR2 from the germline V gene are SQVTM and ANQGSEA. CDR3 length equals 13 residues. CDR3 in DNA: TGCAGCGGTGAAAGCGGGGGGGGTAATGAGCAGTTCTTC. Translating gives CSGESGGGNEQFF.

In nucleotides, the CDR3 is TGTGCCAGCAGTTTATTGGCAGTGGGCACAGATACGCAGTATTTT. It is translated as CASSLLAVGTDTQYF. The chain couples TRBV27 to TRBJ2-3; D call uncertain. Trimming took 1 base from V and 1 from J, leaving 9 bases between them. CDR3 length: 15 amino acids. The germline V gene has CDR1 MNHEY and CDR2 SMNVEV (reference sequence).

This clone was seen only a few times. This chain joins TRBV4-3 and TRBJ2-3, with D hard to call. Germline-derived CDR1 and CDR2 are LGHNA and YSLEER. The CDR3 loop spans 14 amino acids. The V gene lost 1 base and the J gene lost 1 base, with 6 bases spanning the gap. In DNA form, the CDR3 reads TGCGCCAGCAGCCAAGCCCTTCGCACAGATACGCAGTATTTT. It translates to CASSQALRTDTQYF.

J is TRBJ1-3 and V is TRBV4-1, with 7 bases matching TRBD1. J gave up 2 bases and V 1 base, and 17 bases lay outside the gene matches. This CDR3 region has 20 residues. Looked up from germline, CDR1 is MGHRA and CDR2 is YSYEKL. For the CDR3, the DNA is TGCGCCAGCAGCCAAGGTTTAGGACAGGACAGCGGGGGCCCTGGAAACACCATATATTTT. Translated, it gives CASSQGLGQDSGGPGNTIYF.

The gene calls are TRBV2 and TRBJ2-1; no clear D gene. Trimming took off 1 base at V and 3 bases at J, with 4 bases between the two ends. The CDR3 runs 13 residues. The V gene's germline CDR1 is SNHLY and CDR2 FYNNEI. The CDR3 here is CASSEGDYNEQFF. The DNA for the CDR3 is TGTGCCAGCAGTGAAGGGGACTACAATGAGCAGTTCTTC.

J is TRBJ2-7 and V is TRBV4-1; unclear D gene. CDR1 is MGHRA and CDR2 is YSYEKL in the germline V gene. Trimming took off 0 bases at V and 3 bases at J, with 6 bases between the two ends. CDR3 length: 13 residues. The CDR3: CASSQEVLYEQYF. The DNA of the CDR3 is TGCGCCAGCAGCCAAGAAGTCCTCTACGAGCAGTACTTC.

This clone is a singleton in its sample. This chain links TRBV28 with TRBJ2-3; D call uncertain. V was clipped by 6 bases and J by 6 bases, with 7 bases between them. Germline V gives CDR1 MDHEN, CDR2 SYDVKM. The CDR3 covers 11 residues. The CDR3 is CASRLSDTQYF. The CDR3 DNA follows: TGTGCCAGCAGATTGTCGGATACGCAGTATTTT.